These 19 T cell receptor beta chains came from one sample sequenced in a study of cytomegalovirus exposure and HLA in healthy donors. PCR primers comprised 60 Vbeta and 13 Jbeta primers. The assay was immunoSEQ multiplex PCR, and TCRdb's table has in-frame clones only and misses some. The sample lists approximately 92,000 clones; around 77% were seen once. Source material: PBMCs. These TCRs come from a man aged 45-60 years in good health and CMV-seropositive.

The chain is built from TRBV7-2 and TRBJ2-5; D perhaps matches TRBD1 (5 bases). V lost 0 bases and J 7 bases, leaving 12 bases between the germline ends. The length of the CDR3 is 14 residues. Germline V gene lookup returns CDR1 SGHTA and CDR2 FQGNSA. The CDR3 bases are TGTGCCAGCAGCTTAGCGAGTGCCCAGGGGACCCAGTACTTC. Translation gives CASSLASAQGTQYF.

V is TRBV10-3 and J is TRBJ2-1, with 7 positions matching TRBD2. Per germline, CDR1 ENHRY and CDR2 SYGVKD. Trimming at V came to 11 bases and at J to 6 bases, leaving 4 bases not matched to a gene. CDR3 length: 11 residues. The chain's CDR3 is CAATGGNEQFF. CDR3 nucleotide sequence: TGTGCCGCCACGGGGGGCAATGAGCAGTTCTTC.

V is TRBV11-3 and J is TRBJ2-5, with TRBD2 identical over 12 bases. CDR1 is SGHNT and CDR2 is YENEEA in the germline V gene. The V gene end was trimmed by 4 bases and the J gene end by 2 bases; junction bases not matched to a gene: 2. The CDR3 length is 15 residues. The CDR3 protein is CASSSLAGGQETQYF. CDR3 DNA: TGTGCCAGCAGCTCCCTAGCGGGGGGGCAAGAGACCCAGTACTTC.

CDR3 coding DNA: TGTGCCAGCAGTGAATGGTGGCCAGGGGATAATTCACCCCTCCACTTT. This sequence encodes CASSEWWPGDNSPLHF. The chain joins TRBV6-1 to TRBJ1-6, with D possibly matching TRBD1 (6 bases). V was cut by 2 bases and J by 5 bases, with 13 bases left in between. In germline, CDR1 is MNHNS, CDR2 SASEGT. The CDR3 is 16 amino acids.

This clone was detected once. The genes are TRBV4-3 and TRBJ1-2, with no clear D. V was clipped by 1 base and J by 4 bases, with 7 bases between them. CDR3 length: 13 residues. Germline assignment: CDR1 LGHNA and CDR2 YSLEER. CDR3 loop: CASSQGLSYGYTF. The DNA for the CDR3 is TGCGCCAGCAGCCAAGGGCTTTCCTATGGCTACACCTTC.

V and J are TRBV29-1 and TRBJ1-2; the D is unclear. The germline V gene encodes CDR1 SQVTM and CDR2 ANQGSEA. The CDR3 loop spans 11 amino acids. Trimming pared 4 bases from V and 8 bases from J, leaving 11 bases between. CDR3 nucleotides: TGCAGCGTTGGGGCAGACCTAGGCTACACCTTC. It encodes CSVGADLGYTF.

The gene calls are TRBV14 and TRBJ2-5; tentative D call: TRBD1 (5 bases). Looked up from germline, CDR1 is SGHDN and CDR2 is FVKESK. The V end was cut by 1 base, the J end by 3 bases, with 18 bases between. CDR3 size: 17 residues. This chain's CDR3 is CASSQAGFRGREETQYF. DNA for the CDR3: TGTGCCAGCAGCCAAGCCGGCTTTAGGGGCAGAGAAGAGACCCAGTACTTC.

The V and J genes are TRBV7-2 and TRBJ1-2, with a tentative D call TRBD1 (6 bases). Deletions cut 5 bases from V and 4 bases from J, with 11 bases between. The CDR3 is made up of 13 amino acids. Germline V gene sequence: CDR1 SGHTA, CDR2 FQGNSA. The CDR3 loop reads CASSPRGSYGYTF. CDR3 DNA: TGTGCCAGCAGCCCAAGGGGGTCCTATGGCTACACCTTC.

The chain links TRBV4-2 to TRBJ2-3; D unresolved. The CDR3 loop spans 15 amino acids. The V and J ends lost 2 bases and 0 bases respectively, with 9 bases between them. The germline V gene encodes CDR1 LGHNA and CDR2 YNFKEQ. CDR3 in DNA: TGTGCCAGCAGCCAATTGAGTACTAGCACAGATACGCAGTATTTT. Amino acid sequence: CASSQLSTSTDTQYF.

This clone was recorded only once. The V call is TRBV11-2, the J call TRBJ2-7; D unclear. Germline assignment: CDR1 SGHAT and CDR2 FQNNGV. V was cut by 5 bases and J by 3 bases, with 14 bases left in between. The CDR3 is made up of 14 amino acids. CDR3 nucleotides: TGTGCCAGCAGCCTTCTTATTGGAGACTACGAGCAGTACTTC. Translating gives CASSLLIGDYEQYF.

The chain recombines TRBV7-8 with TRBJ2-7; 10 bases fit TRBD2. The CDR3 totals 16 residues. The germline CDR1 and CDR2 sequences are SGHVS and FQNEAQ. V shed 1 base and J 0 bases; nucleotides not matched to a gene: 3. CDR3 protein: CASSLGSGGSSYEQYF. DNA of the CDR3: TGTGCCAGCAGCTTAGGTAGCGGGGGGTCCTCCTACGAGCAGTACTTC.

This sequence joins TRBV30 and TRBJ1-3; D is undetermined. Germline V CDR1 and CDR2: GTSNPN, SVGIG (reference sequence). The CDR3 totals 15 residues. Trimming removed 0 bases from V and 0 bases from J, with 9 bases in between. For the CDR3, the DNA is TGTGCCTGGAGTGTACTAGTAGCCTCTGGAAACACCATATATTTT. It is translated as CAWSVLVASGNTIYF. The full variable domain, with the rest looked up from reference TRBV30 and TRBJ1-3, is SQTIHQWPATLVQPVGSPLSLECTVEGTSNPNLYWYRQAAGRGLQLLFYSVGIGQISSEVPQNLSASRPQDRQFILSSKKLLLSDSGFYLCAWSVLVASGNTIYFGEGSWLTVV.

V is TRBV19 and J is TRBJ1-2; TRBD1 aligns across 7 bases. The CDR3 is made up of 17 amino acids. The junction had 13 bases not matched to a gene; V was cut back by 1 base and J by 5 bases. Germline CDR1 and CDR2: LNHDA and SQIVND (reference sequence). DNA for the CDR3: TGTGCCAGTAGTATAGGGCTGGAGCTGGGACAGCAATATGGCTACACCTTC. The encoded protein is CASSIGLELGQQYGYTF.

The V and J genes are TRBV18 and TRBJ1-1; D unclear. The CDR3 sequence is 14 residues long. Trimming left V 4 bases short and J 0 bases short, with 9 bases between. Germline V CDR1 and CDR2: KGHSH, LQKENI. Here the CDR3 DNA reads TGTGCCAGCTCACACGAGTCTCTGAACACTGAAGCTTTCTTT. It codes for CASSHESLNTEAFF.

This clone was seen once. This rearrangement joins TRBV7-9 to TRBJ1-2; 8 nucleotides match TRBD1. Germline assignment: CDR1 SEHNR and CDR2 FQNEAQ (reference sequence). J lost 4 bases, V lost 5 bases, and 3 bases had no gene match. This CDR3 is 13 amino acids long. The chain's CDR3 is CASSPGGGYGYTF. DNA of the CDR3: TGTGCCAGCAGCCCAGGGGGCGGCTATGGCTACACCTTC.

This chain connects TRBV18 to TRBJ1-4, with 10 bases lining up with TRBD1. V dropped 3 bases and J dropped 8; count of bases not matched to a gene: 12. Germline V gene data show CDR1 as KGHSH and CDR2 as LQKENI. This CDR3 region has 17 residues. CDR3 region: CASSPKSPGQGNEKLFF. CDR3 DNA: TGTGCCAGCTCACCGAAGAGTCCGGGACAGGGGAACGAAAAACTGTTTTTT.

CDR3 amino acids: CASSDSLTSGETYEQYF. The CDR3 DNA is TGTGCCAGCAGTGACTCATTGACTAGCGGGGAGACCTACGAGCAGTACTTC. The chain joins TRBV6-4 to TRBJ2-7; 11 positions agree with TRBD2. Germline-derived CDR1 and CDR2 are MRHNA and SNTAGT. The CDR3 is 17 amino acids. The V segment lost 0 bases and the J segment 2 bases; nucleotides outside the gene matches: 6.

This chain connects TRBV9 to TRBJ2-5; D is perhaps TRBD2 (6 bases). V gave up 3 bases and J gave up 3 bases, with 6 bases separating them. The CDR3 consists of 12 residues. Per germline, CDR1 SGDLS and CDR2 YYNGEE. CDR3 residues: CASSGGEETQYF. CDR3 in DNA: TGTGCCAGCAGCGGGGGGGAAGAGACCCAGTACTTC.

This chain uses TRBV27 with TRBJ2-5; D gene uncertain. The V gene's germline CDR1 is MNHEY and CDR2 SMNVEV (reference sequence). This CDR3 has 16 amino acids. Trimming took 8 bases from V and 2 from J, leaving 21 bases between them. The CDR3 nucleotides are TGTGCCAGCGATACTAAACTACCCTCCCCACAAGAGACCCAGTACTTC. This codes for CASDTKLPSPQETQYF.